The rows below give T cell receptor beta chains drawn from one sample of a study of T cells in Graves' hyperthyroidism and ophthalmopathy. MiXCR was run by TCRdb on the multiplex PCR reads, yielding one entry per CDR3 protein. The data hold nearly 600,000 distinct CDR3 sequences, with approximately 15% observed a single time. The sample taken for sequencing was blood. All receptors derive from a woman aged 30 to 39 with Graves' hyperthyroidism that later progressed to Graves' ophthalmopathy. Both conserved end residues are part of each CDR3. The D gene is left open where the match is weak. Clone size, where shown, is once, few, many, or a class for clones that have expanded.

>TRBJ2-5|TRBV20-1|-|many
TGCAGTGCTAGAAGTAGCTCCCTTGTCGAGACCCAGTACTTC
CSARSSSLVETQYF
>TRBJ1-2|TRBV5-6|-|many
TGTGCCAGCAGCATACCAGCGGCGGGGCCCTATGGCTACACCTTC
CASSIPAAGPYGYTF
>TRBJ2-5|TRBV12-3/TRBV12-4|TRBD2|many
TGTGCCAGCAGTTTCGCCCTAGCGGAAAGCCAAGAGACCCAGTACTTC
CASSFALAESQETQYF
>TRBJ1-1|TRBV5-1|-|many
TGCGCCAGCAGCCCTTCTGGAGGGGCCGAGAACACTGAAGCTTTCTTT
CASSPSGGAENTEAFF
>TRBJ2-1|TRBV7-9|TRBD2|many
TGTGCCAGCACTCCCCGAGGTGGACTAGCGGGTTCCAATGAGCAGTTCTTC
CASTPRGGLAGSNEQFF
>TRBJ2-1|TRBV28|-|many
TGTGCCAGCAGCCTGGGGGTTCGGGAGCAGTTCTTC
CASSLGVREQFF
>TRBJ2-1|TRBV20-1|TRBD1|many
TGCAGTGCTCGGGACAGGGAAGACAATGAGCAGTTCTTC
CSARDREDNEQFF
>TRBJ2-1|TRBV2|-|many
TGTGCCAGCAGCCCGAACCTGGACAATGAGCAGTTCTTC
CASSPNLDNEQFF
>TRBJ1-5|TRBV24-1|-|-
TGTGCCACCAGTGAGGAGTATAGCAATCAGCCCCAGCATTTT
CATSEEYSNQPQHF
>TRBJ1-4|TRBV30|-|-
TGTGCCTGGAGTATCCCGGGACGTAACGAAAAACTGTTTTTT
CAWSIPGRNEKLFF
>TRBJ2-7|TRBV11-1|-|many
TGTGCCAGCAGCTTCGGTACAGCCACCATAGGGCAGTACTTC
CASSFGTATIGQYF
>TRBJ1-4|TRBV25-1|TRBD1|-
TGTGCCAGCAGTGCCCCAGGGGGCGCGAATGAAAAACTGTTTTTT
CASSAPGGANEKLFF
>TRBJ2-5|TRBV5-1|-|many
TGCGCCAGCAGCCTTCTAGGTGAGGCCCAGTACTTC
CASSLLGEAQYF
>TRBJ2-7|TRBV11-2|TRBD1|-
TGTGCCAGCAGCGAACCGACAGGGAATTACTACGAGCAGTACTTC
CASSEPTGNYYEQYF
>TRBJ2-3|TRBV30|-|many
TGTGCCTGGAGTGTACAGTTGGATACGCAGTATTTT
CAWSVQLDTQYF
>TRBJ1-5|TRBV2|TRBD1|-
TGTGCCAGCAGTGGGGGTGGGCAGGGGGATCAGCCCCAGCATTTT
CASSGGGQGDQPQHF
>TRBJ2-5|TRBV11-2|-|many
TGTGCCAGCGGCGCAGGTCACCAGGAGACCCAGTACTTC
CASGAGHQETQYF
>TRBJ1-1|TRBV10-3|-|many
TGTGCCATCAGCTACAGGCGGAACACTGAAGCTTTCTTT
CAISYRRNTEAFF
>TRBJ1-2|TRBV14|TRBD1|few
TGTGCCAGCAGCCAAGATAGGACAGGCCCCTCCGGCTATGGCTACACCTTC
CASSQDRTGPSGYGYTF
>TRBJ2-1|TRBV7-2|-|few
TGTGCCAGCAGCTTACTAGCAAATGAGCAGTTCTTC
CASSLLANEQFF
>TRBJ1-1|TRBV20-1|-|-
TGCAGTGCCCCCGCCTTGAACACTGAAGCTTTGTTT
CSAPALNTEALF
>TRBJ2-4|TRBV12-3/TRBV12-4|-|many
TGTGCCAGCAGCCTAGAGCCTGGAATTCAGTACTTC
CASSLEPGIQYF
>TRBJ2-3|TRBV7-9|TRBD1|-
TGTGCCAGCAGCTCCGCCCCGCAGGGGGCCACAGATACGCAGTATTTT
CASSSAPQGATDTQYF
>TRBJ1-2|TRBV30|TRBD1|-
TGTGCCTGGAGTCCGGGACAGGGAATTGGAGGCTACACCTTC
CAWSPGQGIGGYTF
>TRBJ1-6|TRBV7-8|-|many
TGTGCCAGCAGCCGCCCCGTCCCTGATTCACCCCTCCACTTT
CASSRPVPDSPLHF
>TRBJ2-5|TRBV5-1|-|many
TGCGCCAGCAGCTTGGGTGCGGTTGGACAAGAGACCCAGTACTTC
CASSLGAVGQETQYF
>TRBJ1-6|TRBV3-1|-|-
TGTGCCAGCAGCCAGGTCTCCTATAATTCACCCCTCCACTTT
CASSQVSYNSPLHF
>TRBJ1-2|TRBV5-6|-|-
TGTGCCAGCAGATCCGGGGCTGATGGCTACACCTTC
CASRSGADGYTF
>TRBJ2-2|TRBV9|-|few
TGTGCCAGCAGCGTAGCTCTTGGACACTACACCGGGGAGCTGTTTTTT
CASSVALGHYTGELFF
>TRBJ2-1|TRBV6-1|-|few
TGTGCCAGCAGTGAAGAGGGGGTGGAAGCGGAACCAGCCTACAATGAGCAGTTCTTC
CASSEEGVEAEPAYNEQFF
>TRBJ2-3|TRBV6-6|TRBD1|few
TGTGCCAGCAGTTACGGGGACAGGTTCACAGATACGCAGTATTTT
CASSYGDRFTDTQYF
>TRBJ1-2|TRBV7-3|-|many
TGTGCCAGCAGCCCGGCTAGGTCGTCATATGGCTACACCTTC
CASSPARSSYGYTF
>TRBJ1-3|TRBV6-2/TRBV6-3|-|-
TGTGCCAGCAGTTACCCTACCGGCGGGAAAGATGGAAACACCATATATTTT
CASSYPTGGKDGNTIYF
>TRBJ2-1|TRBV15|-|many
TGTGCCACCGGAAACTCTAACTACAATGAGCAGTTCTTC
CATGNSNYNEQFF
>TRBJ1-1|TRBV12-5|-|-
TGTGCTAGTGGTTTGTTTCCGGGGGCTCGGGATGAAGCTTTCTTT
CASGLFPGARDEAFF
>TRBJ2-1|TRBV24-1|TRBD2|-
TGTGCCACCAGTGATTTGGCTAGCGGGTACAATGAGCAGTTCTTC
CATSDLASGYNEQFF
>TRBJ1-1|TRBV2|-|few
TGTGCCAGCAGTGAAGGGGGGACCACTGAAGCTTCCTTT
CASSEGGTTEASF
>TRBJ2-3|TRBV29-1|TRBD2|many
TGCAGCGTTGGCCGACTAGCGGGAACAGATACGCAGTATTTT
CSVGRLAGTDTQYF
>TRBJ1-1|TRBV29-1|-|-
TGCAGCGTTGCCGGGCCAGGGATGAACACTGAAGCTTTCTTT
CSVAGPGMNTEAFF
>TRBJ2-1|TRBV12-3/TRBV12-4|TRBD2|-
TGTGCCAGCAGGGGACTAGTCGACAATGAGCAGTTCTTC
CASRGLVDNEQFF
>TRBJ1-1|TRBV25-1|-|many
TGTGCCAGCAGTGATTTGACAGGCATGAACACTGAAGCTTTCTTT
CASSDLTGMNTEAFF
>TRBJ2-3|TRBV5-1|TRBD2|many
TGCGCCAGCAGCTTGGCCAACACGGGAGGGCTCACAGATACGCAGTATTTT
CASSLANTGGLTDTQYF
>TRBJ2-7|TRBV14|-|-
TGTGCCAGCAGCGGGGTGGTCTTGTACGAGCAGTACTTC
CASSGVVLYEQYF
>TRBJ2-3|TRBV3-1|TRBD2|many
TGTGCCAGCAGCCGCATGGTAGCGGGAGAAACAGATACGCAGTATTTT
CASSRMVAGETDTQYF
>TRBJ2-2|TRBV19|-|many
TGTGCCAGTAGTCTTGGACTGTCGTTTGGCGGGGAGCTGTTTTTT
CASSLGLSFGGELFF
>TRBJ1-4|TRBV20-1|-|-
TGCAGTGCTAGAGATGGGACCAATCTTAATGAAAAACTGTTTTTT
CSARDGTNLNEKLFF
>TRBJ2-1|TRBV11-3|-|few
TGTGCCAGCAGCTTCACCCCCGACAATGAGCAGTTCTTC
CASSFTPDNEQFF
>TRBJ2-7|TRBV12-3/TRBV12-4|-|many
TGTGCCAGCAGTTTAAGGTCGAAGGGGGAGCAGTACTTC
CASSLRSKGEQYF
>TRBJ2-7|TRBV10-2|TRBD1|many
TGCGCCAGCACCGCACCCCGGGACAGCATCTACGAGCAGTACTTC
CASTAPRDSIYEQYF
>TRBJ2-6|TRBV6-2/TRBV6-3|-|many
TGTGCCAGCAGTTACGAACGGGGGCCAGGGGCCAACGTCCTGACTTTC
CASSYERGPGANVLTF
>TRBJ2-7|TRBV15|TRBD2|many
TGTGCCACCAGCAGAGTTCTAGCGGGAGTCGAGCAGTACTTC
CATSRVLAGVEQYF
>TRBJ2-4|TRBV19|-|-
TGTGCCAGTAGTATGGTTGGGTCCAGAGAAAACATTCAGTACTTC
CASSMVGSRENIQYF
>TRBJ2-7|TRBV4-3|TRBD1|-
TGCGCCAGCAGCCTCGAACAACAGGGGGCTGGCGAGCAGTACTTC
CASSLEQQGAGEQYF
>TRBJ2-7|TRBV9|TRBD1|many
TGTGCCAGCAGCTCCGGGACAGGGGGCGCCGAGCAGTACTTC
CASSSGTGGAEQYF
>TRBJ1-4|TRBV7-9|TRBD1|many
TGTGCCAGCAGCTTAGGGACAGGGATTAATGAAAAACTGTTTTTT
CASSLGTGINEKLFF
>TRBJ1-1|TRBV4-1|-|-
TGCGCCAGCAGCCAGGCAGGTAGCAACACTGAAGCTTTCTTT
CASSQAGSNTEAFF
>TRBJ1-5|TRBV28|-|many
TGTGCCAGCAGTCGACAGCCTAGCAATCAGCCCCAGCATTTT
CASSRQPSNQPQHF